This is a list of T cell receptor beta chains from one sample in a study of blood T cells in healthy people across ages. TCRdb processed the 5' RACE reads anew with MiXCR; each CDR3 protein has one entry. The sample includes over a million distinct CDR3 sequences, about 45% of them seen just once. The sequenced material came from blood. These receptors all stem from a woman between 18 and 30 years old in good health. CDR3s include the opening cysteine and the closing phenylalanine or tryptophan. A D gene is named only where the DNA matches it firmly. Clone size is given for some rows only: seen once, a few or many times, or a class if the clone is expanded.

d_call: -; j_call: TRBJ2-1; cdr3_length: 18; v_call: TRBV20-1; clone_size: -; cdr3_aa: CSARGGAGTFVEGNEQFF; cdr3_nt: TGCAGTGCTAGAGGCGGGGCAGGGACCTTCGTCGAGGGCAATGAGCAGTTCTTC
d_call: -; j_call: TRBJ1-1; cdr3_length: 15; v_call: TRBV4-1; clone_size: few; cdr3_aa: CASSQNAGLWTEAFF; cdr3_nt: TGCGCCAGCAGCCAAAATGCGGGGTTGTGGACTGAAGCTTTCTTT
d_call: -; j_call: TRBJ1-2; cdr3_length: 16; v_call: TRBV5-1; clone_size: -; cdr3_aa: CASSLVPEGQTYGYTF; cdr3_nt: TGCGCCAGCAGCTTGGTTCCTGAAGGACAGACTTATGGCTACACCTTC
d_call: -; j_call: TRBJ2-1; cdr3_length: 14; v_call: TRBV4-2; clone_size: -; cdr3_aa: CASSLERLAYEQFF; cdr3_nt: TGTGCCAGCAGCCTGGAGCGGTTAGCCTACGAGCAGTTCTTC
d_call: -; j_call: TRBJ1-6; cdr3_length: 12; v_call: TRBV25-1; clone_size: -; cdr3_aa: CASSDLRPPLHF; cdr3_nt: TGTGCCAGCAGTGATTTGAGGCCGCCCCTCCACTTT
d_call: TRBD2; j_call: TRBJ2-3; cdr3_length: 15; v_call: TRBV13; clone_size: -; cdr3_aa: CASSSSTSGTDTQYF; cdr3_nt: TGTGCCAGCAGCTCCTCGACTAGCGGCACAGATACGCAGTATTTT
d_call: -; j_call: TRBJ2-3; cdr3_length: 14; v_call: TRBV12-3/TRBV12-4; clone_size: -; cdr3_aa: CASSLNGVTDTQYF; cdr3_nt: TGTGCCAGCAGTTTAAACGGGGTCACAGATACGCAGTATTTT
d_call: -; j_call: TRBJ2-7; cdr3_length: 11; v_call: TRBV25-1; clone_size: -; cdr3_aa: CASSDDYEQYF; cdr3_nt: TGTGCCAGCAGTGACGACTACGAGCAGTACTTC
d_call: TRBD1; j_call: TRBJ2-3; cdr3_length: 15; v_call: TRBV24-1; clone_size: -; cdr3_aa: CATNEAGGAADTQYF; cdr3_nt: TGTGCCACAAACGAGGCAGGGGGCGCGGCAGATACGCAGTATTTT
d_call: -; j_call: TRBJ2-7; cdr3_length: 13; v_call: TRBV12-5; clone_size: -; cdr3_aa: CASGLDRIYEQYF; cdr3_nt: TGTGCTAGTGGCCTGGACAGAATCTACGAGCAGTACTTC
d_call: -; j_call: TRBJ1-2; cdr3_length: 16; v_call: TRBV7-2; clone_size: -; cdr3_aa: CASSLGGTRAYYGYTF; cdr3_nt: TGTGCCAGCAGCTTAGGCGGGACCAGAGCTTACTATGGCTACACCTTC
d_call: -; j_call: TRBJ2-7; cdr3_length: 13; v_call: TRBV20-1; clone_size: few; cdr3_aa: CSARLTAGYEQYF; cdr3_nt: TGCAGTGCTAGATTGACAGCGGGCTACGAGCAGTACTTC
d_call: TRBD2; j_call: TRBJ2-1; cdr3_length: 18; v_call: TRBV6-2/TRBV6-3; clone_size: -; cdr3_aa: CASSLSLRLAGGPKGQFF; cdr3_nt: TGTGCCAGCAGTCTGAGTTTGAGACTAGCGGGAGGGCCAAAGGGGCAGTTCTTC
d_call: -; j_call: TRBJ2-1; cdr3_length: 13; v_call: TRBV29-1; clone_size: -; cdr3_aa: CSARVPDSNEQFF; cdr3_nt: TGCAGCGCCAGGGTCCCTGATTCCAATGAGCAGTTCTTC
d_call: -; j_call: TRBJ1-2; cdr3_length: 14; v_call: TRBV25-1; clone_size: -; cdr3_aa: CASSEKVRAYGYTF; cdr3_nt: TGTGCCAGCAGTGAAAAGGTCAGAGCCTATGGCTACACCTTC
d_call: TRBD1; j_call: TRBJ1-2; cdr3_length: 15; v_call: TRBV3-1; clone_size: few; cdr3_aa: CASSQDQGANYGYTF; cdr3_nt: TGTGCCAGCAGCCAAGATCAGGGGGCGAACTATGGCTACACCTTC
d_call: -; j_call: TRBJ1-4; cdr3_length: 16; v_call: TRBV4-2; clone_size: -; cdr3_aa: CASSQESGTQGEKLFF; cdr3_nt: TGTGCCAGCAGCCAAGAATCCGGGACTCAGGGTGAAAAACTGTTTTTT